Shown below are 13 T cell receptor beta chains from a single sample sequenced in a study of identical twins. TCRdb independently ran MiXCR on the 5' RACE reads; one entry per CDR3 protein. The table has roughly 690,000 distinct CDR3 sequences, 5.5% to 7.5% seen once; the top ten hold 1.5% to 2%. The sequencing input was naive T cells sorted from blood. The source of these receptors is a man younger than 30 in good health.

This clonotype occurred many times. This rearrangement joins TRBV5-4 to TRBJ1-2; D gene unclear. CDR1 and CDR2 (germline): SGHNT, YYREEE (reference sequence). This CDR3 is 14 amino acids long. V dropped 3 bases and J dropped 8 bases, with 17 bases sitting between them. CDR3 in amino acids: CASSSAQVAVGYTF. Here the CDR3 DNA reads TGTGCCAGCAGCTCGGCGCAGGTTGCGGTCGGCTACACCTTC.

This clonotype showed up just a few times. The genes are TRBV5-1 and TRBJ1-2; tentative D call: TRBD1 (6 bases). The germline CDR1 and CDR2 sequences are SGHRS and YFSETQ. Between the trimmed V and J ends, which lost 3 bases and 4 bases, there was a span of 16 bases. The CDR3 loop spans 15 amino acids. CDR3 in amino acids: CASSSIPGHGYGYTF. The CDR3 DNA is TGCGCCAGCAGCTCGATCCCGGGACACGGCTATGGCTACACCTTC. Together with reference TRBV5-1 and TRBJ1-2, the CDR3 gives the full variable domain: KAGVTQTPRYLIKTRGQQVTLSCSPISGHRSVSWYQQTPGQGLQFLFEYFSETQRNKGNFPGRFSGRQFSNSRSEMNVSTLELGDSALYLCASSSIPGHGYGYTFGSGTRLTVV.

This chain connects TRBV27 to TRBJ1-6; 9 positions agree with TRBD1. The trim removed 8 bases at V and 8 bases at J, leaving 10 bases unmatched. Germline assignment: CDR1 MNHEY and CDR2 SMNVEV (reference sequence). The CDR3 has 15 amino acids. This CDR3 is CASRRLGQGYSPLHF. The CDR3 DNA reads TGTGCCAGCCGCCGACTGGGACAGGGTTATTCACCCCTCCACTTT.

CDR3 coding DNA: TGTGCTAGTGGTTGGGGCACTTCAACTAATGAAAAACTGTTTTTT. It encodes CASGWGTSTNEKLFF. The chain has TRBV12-5 and TRBJ1-4; D perhaps matches TRBD1 (5 bases). Germline-derived CDR1 and CDR2 are LGHNT and FRNRAP. The CDR3 has 15 residues. V lost 4 bases to trimming and J lost 0 bases, with 9 bases between them.

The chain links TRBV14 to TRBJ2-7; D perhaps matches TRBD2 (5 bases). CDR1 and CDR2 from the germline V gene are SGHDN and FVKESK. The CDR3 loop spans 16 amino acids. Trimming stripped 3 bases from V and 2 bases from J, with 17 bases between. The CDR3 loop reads CASSQAQSTTTYEQYF. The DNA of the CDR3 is TGTGCCAGCAGCCAGGCCCAATCGACTACCACCTACGAGCAGTACTTC.

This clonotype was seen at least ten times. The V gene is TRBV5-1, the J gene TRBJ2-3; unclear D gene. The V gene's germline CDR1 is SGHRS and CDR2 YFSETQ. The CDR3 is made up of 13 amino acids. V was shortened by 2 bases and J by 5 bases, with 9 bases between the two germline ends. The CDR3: CASSFVGLDTQYF. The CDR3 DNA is TGCGCCAGCAGCTTCGTGGGCTTAGATACGCAGTATTTT.

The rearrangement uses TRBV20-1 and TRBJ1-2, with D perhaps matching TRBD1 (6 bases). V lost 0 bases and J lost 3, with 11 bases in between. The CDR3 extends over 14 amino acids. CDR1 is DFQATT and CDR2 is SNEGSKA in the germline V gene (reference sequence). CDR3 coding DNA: TGCAGTGCTAGAGAACGAGGGGGGTACTATGGCTACACCTTC. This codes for CSARERGGYYGYTF.

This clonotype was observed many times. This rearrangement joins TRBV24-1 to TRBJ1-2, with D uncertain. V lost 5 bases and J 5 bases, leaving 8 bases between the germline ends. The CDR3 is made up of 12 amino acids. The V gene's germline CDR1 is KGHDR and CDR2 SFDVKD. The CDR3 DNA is TGTGCCACCAGTGGCATGGGTTATGGCTACACCTTC. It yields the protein CATSGMGYGYTF.

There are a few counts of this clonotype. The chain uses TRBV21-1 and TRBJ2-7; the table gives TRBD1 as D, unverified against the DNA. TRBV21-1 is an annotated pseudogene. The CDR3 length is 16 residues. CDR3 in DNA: TGTGCCAGCAGCAAAGATGTCATCAGGGGGTACTACGAGCAGTACGTC. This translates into CASSKDVIRGYYEQYV.

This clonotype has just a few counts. The CDR3: CASSLALLAGGPDTDTQYF. The DNA for the CDR3 is TGTGCCAGCAGCTTAGCCTTACTAGCGGGAGGGCCGGACACAGATACGCAGTATTTT. V usage is TRBV7-8 and J usage is TRBJ2-3; 13 positions match TRBD2. Germline CDR1 and CDR2: SGHVS and FQNEAQ. The CDR3 length is 19 residues. Germline trimming cut 0 bases from V and 2 bases from J; bases unmatched to any gene: 8.

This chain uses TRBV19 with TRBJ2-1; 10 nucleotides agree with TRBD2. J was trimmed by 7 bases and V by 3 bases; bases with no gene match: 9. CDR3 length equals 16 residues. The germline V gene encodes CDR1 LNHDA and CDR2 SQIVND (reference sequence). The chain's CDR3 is CASSMRSSGSRNEQFF. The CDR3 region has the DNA TGTGCCAGTAGTATGCGGTCTAGCGGGAGTAGGAATGAGCAGTTCTTC.

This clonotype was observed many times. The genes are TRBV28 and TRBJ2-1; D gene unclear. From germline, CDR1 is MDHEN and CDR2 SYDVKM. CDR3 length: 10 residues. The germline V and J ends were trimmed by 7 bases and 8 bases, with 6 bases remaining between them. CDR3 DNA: TGTGCCAGCACCAAATATGAGCAGTTCTTC. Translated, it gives CASTKYEQFF.

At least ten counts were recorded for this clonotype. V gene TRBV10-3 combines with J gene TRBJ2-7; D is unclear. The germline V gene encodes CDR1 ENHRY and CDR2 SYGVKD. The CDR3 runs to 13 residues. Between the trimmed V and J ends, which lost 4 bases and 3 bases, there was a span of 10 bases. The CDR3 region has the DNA TGTGCCATCAGTGGGGCAGGAAGCTACGAGCAGTACGTC. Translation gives CAISGAGSYEQYV.